This T cell receptor (beta chain) was identified in a study of shared clonotypes between healthy human individuals. CD45RO negativity and positive selection for CCR7 defined naive CD8 cells, a population that excluded terminally differentiated effector memory CD45RA+ cells. Sequencing was performed with immunoSEQ multiplex PCR; in TCRdb, only in-frame clones are kept and a portion is missing. The table shows around 2,000,000 clones, with just over 90% occurring only once. The CDR3 has 14 residues. V lost 3 bases, J lost 4 bases, and 13 bases lay in between. Germline CDR1 MNHEY, CDR2 SMNVEV (reference sequence).

This TCR was sampled from a man between 18 and 35 years old in good health. Some clones in this sample may be carry-over from other donors' samples. The gene calls are TRBV27 and TRBJ2-7, with D possibly TRBD1 on 6 matching bases. Material: naive CD8+ T cells from PBMCs. This CDR3 is CASSFVGARYEQYF. In DNA form, the CDR3 reads TGTGCCAGCAGTTTCGTGGGGGCACGTTACGAGCAGTACTTC.